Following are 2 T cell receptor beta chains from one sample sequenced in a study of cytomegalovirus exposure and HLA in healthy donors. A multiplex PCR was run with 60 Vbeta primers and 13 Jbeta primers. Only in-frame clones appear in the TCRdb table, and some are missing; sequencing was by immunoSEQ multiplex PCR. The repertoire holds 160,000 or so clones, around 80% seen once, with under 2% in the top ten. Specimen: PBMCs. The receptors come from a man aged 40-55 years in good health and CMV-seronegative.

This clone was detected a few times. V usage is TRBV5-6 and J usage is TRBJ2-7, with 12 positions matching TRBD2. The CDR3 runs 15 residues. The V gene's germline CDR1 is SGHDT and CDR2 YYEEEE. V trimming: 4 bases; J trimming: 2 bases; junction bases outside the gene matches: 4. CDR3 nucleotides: TGTGCCAGCAGCCTCAGACTAGCGGGGGCCTACGAGCAGTACTTC. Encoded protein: CASSLRLAGAYEQYF.

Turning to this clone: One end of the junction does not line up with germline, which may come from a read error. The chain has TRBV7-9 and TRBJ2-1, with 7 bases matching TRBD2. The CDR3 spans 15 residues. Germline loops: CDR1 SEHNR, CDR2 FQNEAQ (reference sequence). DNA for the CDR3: TGTTCCAGCAGCTTAGCGGCGGGAGCCAGCAATGAGCAGTTCTTC. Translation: CSSSLAAGASNEQFF.